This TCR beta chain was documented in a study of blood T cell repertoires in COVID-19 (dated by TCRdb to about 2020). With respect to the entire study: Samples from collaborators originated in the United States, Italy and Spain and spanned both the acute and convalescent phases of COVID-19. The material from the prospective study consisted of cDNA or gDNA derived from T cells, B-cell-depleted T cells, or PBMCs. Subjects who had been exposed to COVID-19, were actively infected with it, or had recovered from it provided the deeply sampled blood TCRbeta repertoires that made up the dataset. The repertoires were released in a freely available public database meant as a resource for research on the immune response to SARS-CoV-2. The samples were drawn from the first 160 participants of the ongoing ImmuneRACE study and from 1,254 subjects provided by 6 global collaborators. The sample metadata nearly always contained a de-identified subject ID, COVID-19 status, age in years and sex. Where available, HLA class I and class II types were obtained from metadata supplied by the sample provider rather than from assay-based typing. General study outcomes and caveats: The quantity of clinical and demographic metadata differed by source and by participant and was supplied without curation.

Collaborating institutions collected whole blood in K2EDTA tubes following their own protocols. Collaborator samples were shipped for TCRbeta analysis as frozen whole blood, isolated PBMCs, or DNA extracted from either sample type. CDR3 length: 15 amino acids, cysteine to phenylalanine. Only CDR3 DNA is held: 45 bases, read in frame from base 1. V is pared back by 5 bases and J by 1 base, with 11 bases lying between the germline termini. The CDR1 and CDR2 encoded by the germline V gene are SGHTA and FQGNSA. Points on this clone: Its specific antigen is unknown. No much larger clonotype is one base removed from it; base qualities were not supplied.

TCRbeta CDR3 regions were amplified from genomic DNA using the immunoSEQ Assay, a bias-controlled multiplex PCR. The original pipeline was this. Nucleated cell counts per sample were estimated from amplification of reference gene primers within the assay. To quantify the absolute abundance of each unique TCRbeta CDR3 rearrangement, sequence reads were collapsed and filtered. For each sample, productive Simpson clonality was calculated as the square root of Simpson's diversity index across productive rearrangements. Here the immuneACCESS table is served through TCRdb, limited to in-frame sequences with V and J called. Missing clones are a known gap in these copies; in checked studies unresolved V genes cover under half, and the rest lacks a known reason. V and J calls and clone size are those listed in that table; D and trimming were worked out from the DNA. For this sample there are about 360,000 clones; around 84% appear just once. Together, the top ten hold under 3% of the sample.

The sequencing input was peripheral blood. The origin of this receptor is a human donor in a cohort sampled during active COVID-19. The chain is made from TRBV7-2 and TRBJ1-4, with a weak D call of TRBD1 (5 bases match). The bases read TGTGCCAGCAGCCAGACGACAGTAACTAATGAAAAACTGTTTTTT. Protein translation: CASSQTTVTNEKLFF.